This T cell receptor (beta chain) was profiled in a study of blood T cell repertoires in COVID-19 (dated by TCRdb to about 2020). Concerning the study at large: Samples from collaborators originated in the United States, Italy and Spain and spanned both the acute and convalescent phases of COVID-19. A freely available public database, intended as a resource for researchers studying the immune response to SARS-CoV-2, is where the repertoires were released. Where HLA class I and class II types were available, the types were taken from metadata supplied by the sample provider, not from assay-based typing. Nearly every sample came with metadata listing a de-identified subject ID, COVID-19 status, age in years and sex. The samples were drawn from two sources: the first 160 participants of the ongoing ImmuneRACE study, and over 1,000 subjects contributed by 6 global collaborators. The prospective study material was composed of cDNA or gDNA derived from T cells, B-cell-depleted T cells, or PBMCs. Deeply sampled blood TCRbeta repertoires from subjects exposed to, actively infected with, or recovered from COVID-19 were included in the dataset.

From the cysteine through the phenylalanine, the CDR3 covers 19 amino acids. Only the CDR3 part of the read is kept: 57 bases, read in frame from the first base. From V the trimming removes 1 base and from J it removes 5 bases, while the gene matches leave 15 bases of the junction unaccounted for. For CDR1 and CDR2, the germline V gene lists MNHNS and SASEGT. What the authors observed across the whole study: How much clinical and demographic metadata was included differed by source and by participant, and the metadata was provided uncurated.

With respect to this clone: The antigen this receptor binds is unknown. No per-base quality is available; no much larger clone lies one base away.

In the prospective study, participants were roughly 18 to 95 years old, resided in about two dozen geographic areas of the United States, and were enrolled through a virtual design. Cohort assignment in the prospective study relied on participant-reported clinical history from a screening survey and a study questionnaire. Exposed participants had been in contact with someone with a PCR-confirmed or clinician-diagnosed COVID-19 case within 2 weeks of study entry. In the prospective study, mobile phlebotomists collected whole blood, serum and a nasopharyngeal or oropharyngeal swab from each participant. Over a roughly 2-month period, participants in the prospective study had the option of providing additional blood draws and questionnaires. Before DNA extraction, blood samples from the prospective study were shipped at room temperature or frozen. TCRbeta CDR3 regions were amplified from genomic DNA by means of the immunoSEQ Assay, a bias-controlled multiplex PCR. From the authors' description of their analysis: Within the assay, amplification of reference gene primers was used to estimate how many nucleated cells each sample contained. Sequence reads were collapsed and filtered to measure the absolute abundance of every unique TCRbeta CDR3 rearrangement. For each sample, productive Simpson clonality was calculated by taking the square root of Simpson's diversity index across productive rearrangements. Sourced from immuneACCESS, this table was stored by TCRdb with only in-frame sequences that have V and J called. A share of the clones is absent; for the studies checked, an unresolved V gene accounts for under half, and the remainder has no known explanation. That table furnishes V, J and clone size, whereas the DNA furnished D and trimming. The sample table contains fewer than 250,000 clones; only one count was recorded for approximately 83% of them. The biggest ten clones account for 4.8% of the sample.

Sequencing was done on a sample of PBMCs or T cells enriched from blood (not recorded which). The rearranged chain carries TRBV6-1 and TRBJ1-5; 9 central bases correspond to TRBD1. This TCR derives from a woman between 50 and 59 years old who had been exposed to COVID-19. The DNA reads TGTGCCAGCAGTGAAGACCGAATTTTGTTTGGGACAGGGCATCAGCCCCAGCATTTT. It encodes CASSEDRILFGTGHQPQHF.